This TCR beta chain was identified in a study of regulatory T cells in long-lasting Graves disease. At the level of the study: Graves' disease counted as persistent after over 5 years of antithyroid drugs with positive TSH receptor antibodies.

According to the study, TCR beta libraries were built with iRepertoire HTBI primers and CDR3-region Arm-PCR. TCRdb reanalysed the multiplex PCR reads using MiXCR and keeps one entry per CDR3 protein. The sample holds 450,000 or so distinct CDR3 sequences, more than 20% seen once. The V gene end was trimmed by 6 bases and the J gene end by 3 bases; junction bases not matched to a gene: 11. The germline V gene has CDR1 MDHEN and CDR2 SYDVKM. The CDR3 is 16 residues long. In this sample, this clonotype turned up many times. Time point specified: persistent/refractory GD, antithyroid drugs over 5 years with positive TRAb. The authors made the TCR library using RNA they extracted from PBMCs. From each patient, about 8.5 milliliters of peripheral blood was drawn and collected into an EDTA anticoagulant tube.

The gene calls are TRBV28 and TRBJ1-5; TRBD1 matches 7 bases. The receptor was isolated from a female donor with Graves disease. The sequencing used peripheral blood mononuclear cells (PBMCs), collected when the disease was refractory, from a patient treated with antithyroid drugs. The CDR3 nucleotides are TGTGCCAGCAGCCATCTCGCCGGACAGGCCAATCAGCCCCAGCATTTT. Translating gives CASSHLAGQANQPQHF. Full variable domain (remainder filled in from reference TRBV28 and TRBJ1-5): DVKVTQSSRYLVKRTGEKVFLECVQDMDHENMFWYRQDPGLGLRLIYFSYDVKMKEKGDIPEGYSVSREKKERFSLILESASTNQTSMYLCASSHLAGQANQPQHFGDGTRLSIL.